This entry is about one TCR beta chain. Sequencing used immunoSEQ multiplex PCR; TCRdb keeps in-frame clones, though not all of them. The repertoire consists of tens of thousands of clones, with just over 95% occurring once and the leading ten covering approximately 0.1%. The data were obtained in a study of siplizumab effects on memory and regulatory T cells. The sample comprised naive CD8+ T cells sorted from blood. This TCR derives from a human donor in good health.

CDR3 DNA sequence: TGTGCCAGCAGTGAAGTAGGGGGGTATAATTCACCCCTCCACTTT. This encodes CASSEVGGYNSPLHF. The chain is built from TRBV25-1 and TRBJ1-6; possibly TRBD1 for D (6 bases). Trimming left V 2 bases short and J 4 bases short, with 9 bases between. CDR3 length equals 15 residues. CDR1 MGHDK and CDR2 SYGVNS come from the germline V gene.